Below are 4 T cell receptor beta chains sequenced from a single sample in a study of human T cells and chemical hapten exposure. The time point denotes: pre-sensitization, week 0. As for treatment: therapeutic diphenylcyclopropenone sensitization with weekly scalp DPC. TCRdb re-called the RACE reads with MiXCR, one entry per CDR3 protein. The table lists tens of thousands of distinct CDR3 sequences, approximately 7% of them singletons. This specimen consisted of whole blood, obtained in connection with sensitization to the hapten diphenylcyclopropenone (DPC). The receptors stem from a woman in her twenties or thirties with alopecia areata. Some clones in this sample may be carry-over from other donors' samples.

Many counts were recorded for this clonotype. CDR3 sequence reads: CSAKTGNSYEQYF. CDR3 coding DNA: TGCAGTGCTAAGACAGGGAATTCTTACGAGCAGTACTTC. This chain links TRBV20-1 with TRBJ2-7; 7 bases map to TRBD1. The CDR3 length is 13 residues. The V gene's germline CDR1 is DFQATT and CDR2 SNEGSKA (reference sequence). J lost 4 bases, V lost 4 bases, and 7 bases had no gene match.

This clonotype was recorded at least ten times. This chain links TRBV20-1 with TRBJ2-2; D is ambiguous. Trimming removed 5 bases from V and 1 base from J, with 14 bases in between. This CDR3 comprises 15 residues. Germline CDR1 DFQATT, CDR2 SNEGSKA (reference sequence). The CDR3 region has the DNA TGCAGTGCTTCACTAACCGATTTGAACACCGGGGAGCTGTTTTTT. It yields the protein CSASLTDLNTGELFF.

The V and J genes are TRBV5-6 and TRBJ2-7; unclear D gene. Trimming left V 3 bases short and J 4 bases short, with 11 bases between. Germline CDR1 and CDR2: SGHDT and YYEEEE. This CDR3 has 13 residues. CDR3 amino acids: CASSSRYSYEQYF. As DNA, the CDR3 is TGTGCCAGCAGCTCCCGATATAGTTACGAGCAGTACTTC.

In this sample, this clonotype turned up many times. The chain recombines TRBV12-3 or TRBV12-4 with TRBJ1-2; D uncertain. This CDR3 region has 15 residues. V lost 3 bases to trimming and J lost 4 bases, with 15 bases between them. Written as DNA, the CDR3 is TGTGCCAGCAGTTTGAGAGGGTCAACCGTCTATGGCTACACCTTC. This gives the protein CASSLRGSTVYGYTF.